This TCR beta chain derives from a study of blood T cell repertoires in COVID-19. Here immunoSEQ multiplex PCR was the method, and the copy in TCRdb shows in-frame clones only, minus some. The profile shows about 110,000 clones, about 90% of them singletons. V lost 2 bases to trimming and J lost 7 bases, with 17 bases between them. Per the germline V gene, CDR1 is KGHSH and CDR2 is LQKENI. The CDR3 covers 15 residues. The rearrangement uses TRBV18 and TRBJ1-1, with D uncertain. This receptor was obtained from a human donor in a cohort sampled during active COVID-19. Sequencing was carried out using peripheral blood. The CDR3 reads CASSPTRVKENEAFF. The CDR3 DNA sequence: TGTGCCAGCTCACCAACCCGGGTTAAGGAGAATGAAGCTTTCTTT.